The 27 T cell receptor beta chains below all came from one sample that was sequenced in a study of radiation and T cells in renal cell carcinoma (dated by TCRdb to about 2020). Libraries were built with the immunoSEQ multiplex PCR assay. TCRdb took over this immuneACCESS table, retaining in-frame rearrangements with V and J assigned. Such tables are incomplete; in checked studies, under half of the missing clones stem from an unresolved V gene, and the remainder is unexplained. This sample comprises 150,000 to 190,000 clones, around 90% of them detected only once. The leading ten clones occupy around 13% of the sample. The time point label for this specimen denotes: blood 2 weeks post-SBRT. The label giving this sample's treatment or condition can be read as: 15 Gy SBRT to primary tumor, nephrectomy 4 weeks later. The sequencing used blood, collected from a patient whose treatment included radiotherapy and nephrectomy. The receptors were sampled from a woman in her 50s with renal cell carcinoma.

The chain links TRBV5-1 to TRBJ2-5; D assignment may be TRBD1 or TRBD2 (5 bases each). Germline assignment: CDR1 SGHRS and CDR2 YFSETQ. The CDR3 contains 14 residues. The V gene lost 9 bases and the J gene lost 4 bases, with 19 bases spanning the gap. This CDR3 reads CATGLGTQGETQYF. The CDR3 nucleotides are TGCGCCACCGGCCTTGGGACCCAAGGAGAGACCCAGTACTTC.

The sample holds one count of this clone. The CDR3 DNA reads as TGTGCCAGCAGTGAACGGGTTAACTATGGCTACACCTTC. Translation: CASSERVNYGYTF. The genes are TRBV2 and TRBJ1-2; the D is unclear. The CDR3 spans 13 residues. Deletions cut 2 bases from V and 1 base from J, with 5 bases between. In germline, CDR1 is SNHLY, CDR2 FYNNEI.

This chain joins TRBV25-1 and TRBJ1-1; D remains unclear. V was trimmed by 4 bases and J by 9 bases, leaving 18 bases between them. CDR3 length equals 14 residues. Germline CDR1 is MGHDK and CDR2 is SYGVNS. Written as DNA, the CDR3 is TGTGCCAGCAGTGGCTTTGGGGAGCTCACCCAAGCTTTCTTT. Encoded protein: CASSGFGELTQAFF.

V and J are TRBV5-5 and TRBJ1-4; 7 bases agree with TRBD1. The CDR3 length is 14 residues. Germline lookup yields CDR1 SGHKS and CDR2 YYEKEE (reference sequence). V dropped 5 bases and J dropped 4; count of bases not matched to a gene: 5. The CDR3 is CASRVRDSNEKLFF. CDR3 nucleotide sequence: TGTGCCAGCAGAGTCCGGGACAGTAATGAAAAACTGTTTTTT.

The chain uses TRBV5-5 and TRBJ1-2; no definite D call. Between the trimmed V and J ends, which lost 5 bases and 2 bases, there was a span of 22 bases. The length of the CDR3 is 17 residues. In germline, CDR1 is SGHKS, CDR2 YYEKEE (reference sequence). In DNA, the CDR3 is TGTGCCAGCAGACTTACACGCGGGGTTACAGCCAACTATGGCTACACCTTC. Its protein product is CASRLTRGVTANYGYTF.

J is TRBJ1-1 and V is TRBV9, with 8 nucleotides matching TRBD1. The V gene's germline CDR1 is SGDLS and CDR2 YYNGEE. V lost 0 bases, J lost 4 bases, and 14 bases stayed unmatched. The CDR3 is 18 residues long. The CDR3 spells CASSVEPLSQGATTEAFF. CDR3 DNA: TGTGCCAGCAGCGTAGAACCCCTTTCTCAGGGGGCGACCACTGAAGCTTTCTTT.

V usage is TRBV5-1 and J usage is TRBJ2-3; TRBD2 might be the D (6 bases). This CDR3 has 16 residues. V dropped 1 base and J dropped 1 base, with 13 bases sitting between them. From germline, CDR1 is SGHRS and CDR2 YFSETQ. CDR3 DNA: TGCGCCAGCAGCTTGTACCCCGGAGGGGGCACAGATACGCAGTATTTT. The encoded protein is CASSLYPGGGTDTQYF.

V and J are TRBV5-1 and TRBJ2-5; possibly TRBD2 for D (6 bases). The V and J ends lost 3 bases and 5 bases respectively, with 11 bases between them. Germline-derived CDR1 and CDR2 are SGHRS and YFSETQ. CDR3 size: 13 residues. Here the CDR3 reads CASSYFRGETQYF. CDR3 sequence (DNA): TGCGCCAGCAGCTACTTTCGGGGGGAGACCCAGTACTTC.

J is TRBJ2-1 and V is TRBV7-2, with a possible D match to TRBD2 (6 bases). The CDR3 sequence is 14 residues long. In germline, CDR1 is SGHTA, CDR2 FQGNSA. Trimming pared 6 bases from V and 6 bases from J, leaving 15 bases between. CDR3 sequence: CASRPGGRINEQFF. The CDR3 DNA is TGTGCCAGCAGGCCCGGGGGTCGGATCAATGAGCAGTTCTTC.

The chain is built from TRBV9 and TRBJ1-4; 8 bases agree with TRBD1. The CDR3 spans 15 residues. CDR1 is SGDLS and CDR2 is YYNGEE in the germline V gene. Unmatched junction bases numbered 6, after V lost 3 bases and J lost 5 bases. The CDR3 spells CASSAEGTGNEKLFF. The DNA for the CDR3 is TGTGCCAGCAGCGCAGAAGGGACAGGAAATGAAAAACTGTTTTTT.

The rearrangement uses TRBV15 and TRBJ1-5; D is undetermined. Per germline, CDR1 LNHNV and CDR2 YYDKDF (reference sequence). V was cut by 0 bases and J by 3 bases, with 6 bases left in between. The CDR3 contains 14 residues. The chain's CDR3 is CATSRDLVNQPQHF. The CDR3 bases are TGTGCCACCAGCAGAGATTTGGTCAATCAGCCCCAGCATTTT.

This chain connects TRBV6-5 to TRBJ1-1; D might be TRBD1 (5 bases). Between the trimmed V and J ends, which lost 5 bases and 4 bases, there was a span of 8 bases. The germline V gene encodes CDR1 MNHEY and CDR2 SVGAGI. The CDR3 runs 12 residues. The CDR3 sequence is CASSNQGTEAFF. The CDR3 nucleotides read TGTGCCAGCAGTAACCAGGGCACTGAAGCTTTCTTT.

The gene calls are TRBV4-3 and TRBJ2-7; 8 nucleotides line up with TRBD1. The CDR3 spans 15 residues. Looked up from germline, CDR1 is LGHNA and CDR2 is YSLEER. Unmatched junction bases numbered 5, after V lost 4 bases and J lost 0 bases. As DNA, the CDR3 is TGCGCCAGCAGCCCCGCGGACAGGGACTCCTACGAGCAGTACTTC. Its protein product is CASSPADRDSYEQYF.

This clone was seen a few times. The chain links TRBV9 to TRBJ1-4; D not resolved. The CDR3 runs 15 residues. Germline V gene sequence: CDR1 SGDLS, CDR2 YYNGEE. V was pared by 1 base and J by 7 bases, with 14 bases between. This CDR3 reads CASSVNSLWGEKLFF. The CDR3 DNA reads as TGTGCCAGCAGCGTAAATTCTCTTTGGGGTGAAAAACTGTTTTTT.

The chain recombines TRBV2 with TRBJ1-4; D is unclear. Per germline, CDR1 SNHLY and CDR2 FYNNEI. V was shortened by 1 base and J by 7 bases, with 13 bases between the two germline ends. This CDR3 is 15 amino acids long. DNA of the CDR3: TGTGCCAGCAGTGAAGTTGGAATCACCGCTGAAAAACTGTTTTTT. The encoded protein is CASSEVGITAEKLFF.

J is TRBJ2-2 and V is TRBV4-2, with D possibly being TRBD1 (5 bases). The germline gives CDR1 LGHNA, CDR2 YNFKEQ. V was shortened by 1 base and J by 3 bases, with 12 bases between the two germline ends. The CDR3 has 16 residues. The chain's CDR3 is CASSQGLTEYTGELFF. The CDR3 coding sequence is TGTGCCAGCAGCCAAGGGTTGACAGAATACACCGGGGAGCTGTTTTTT.

This chain links TRBV30 with TRBJ1-5; D remains ambiguous. The CDR3 length is 14 residues. The V end was cut by 2 bases, the J end by 6 bases, with 14 bases between. CDR1 GTSNPN and CDR2 SVGIG come from the germline V gene (reference sequence). The CDR3 loop reads CAWSYGGGGQPQHF. The CDR3 DNA reads TGTGCCTGGAGTTACGGCGGTGGCGGTCAGCCCCAGCATTTT.

The V gene is TRBV18, the J gene TRBJ2-2; 7 nucleotides agree with TRBD2. Per the germline V gene, CDR1 is KGHSH and CDR2 is LQKENI. Losses at the gene ends were 2 bases for V and 1 base for J; bases not matched to a gene: 7. CDR3 size: 17 residues. The CDR3 protein is CASSPISRGGNTGELFF. CDR3 nucleotides: TGTGCCAGCTCACCAATCTCTCGCGGGGGGAACACCGGGGAGCTGTTTTTT.

This clone was observed once. The CDR3 coding sequence is TGTGCCAGCTCCCCTGATACGCGCCAGGAGCAGTACTTC. As protein: CASSPDTRQEQYF. The J gene is TRBJ2-7, the V gene TRBV18; D call uncertain. The CDR3 sequence is 13 residues long. Germline V gene data show CDR1 as KGHSH and CDR2 as LQKENI. V lost 6 bases and J 7 bases, leaving 16 bases between the germline ends.

V gene TRBV29-1 combines with J gene TRBJ1-1; D remains ambiguous. Per the germline V gene, CDR1 is SQVTM and CDR2 is ANQGSEA. CDR3 length equals 12 residues. V was pared by 2 bases and J by 6 bases, with 10 bases between. Here the CDR3 reads CSVELGWAEAFF. CDR3 nucleotide sequence: TGCAGCGTTGAACTGGGGTGGGCTGAAGCTTTCTTT.

CDR3 in DNA: TGTGCCATCAGGGACGCGAGTGGAGATACGCAGTATTTT. Translating it yields CAIRDASGDTQYF. The V call is TRBV10-3, the J call TRBJ2-3; D unresolved. V was trimmed by 6 bases and J by 5 bases, leaving 12 bases between them. CDR3 length equals 13 residues. Germline-derived CDR1 and CDR2 are ENHRY and SYGVKD.

This clone was seen more than once but under ten times. The V gene is TRBV2, the J gene TRBJ1-1; D is undetermined. V shed 5 bases and J shed 1 base, with 8 bases lying between them. The CDR3 runs 13 residues. The V gene's germline CDR1 is SNHLY and CDR2 FYNNEI. The CDR3, as DNA: TGTGCCAGCAGTCTGGACGCGAACACTGAAGCTTTCTTT. This encodes CASSLDANTEAFF.

The rearrangement links TRBV30 to TRBJ2-3; D might be TRBD2 (5 bases). V shed 2 bases and J shed 7 bases, with 13 bases lying between them. Germline CDR1 is GTSNPN and CDR2 is SVGIG (reference sequence). There are 13 residues in the CDR3. The CDR3 DNA is TGTGCCTGGAGTACCGGACTGGCATATACGCAGTATTTT. Its translation is CAWSTGLAYTQYF.

The genes are TRBV29-1 and TRBJ2-1; D is unclear. Trimming left V 7 bases short and J 0 bases short, with 10 bases between. CDR1 SQVTM and CDR2 ANQGSEA come from the germline V gene. CDR3 length: 13 residues. CDR3 DNA sequence: TGCAGCGGCATTCTAAGCTCCTACAATGAGCAGTTCTTC. Translation gives CSGILSSYNEQFF.

The V call is TRBV12-5, the J call TRBJ2-7, with D hard to call. Trimming took off 2 bases at V and 4 bases at J, with 9 bases between the two ends. Germline values: CDR1 LGHNT, CDR2 FRNRAP. The CDR3 length is 13 residues. The CDR3 DNA reads as TGTGCTAGTGGTTTGAATATTCGGTACGAGCAGTACTTC. It is translated as CASGLNIRYEQYF.

The genes are TRBV18 and TRBJ2-1; TRBD2 aligns across 10 bases. V shed 3 bases and J 7 bases; nucleotides not matched to a gene: 3. The germline V gene encodes CDR1 KGHSH and CDR2 LQKENI. The CDR3 totals 14 residues. The CDR3 DNA sequence: TGTGCCAGCTCACCGAGCGGGGGGGCTAATGAGCAGTTCTTC. Its translation: CASSPSGGANEQFF.

The chain combines TRBV6-5 with TRBJ1-6; 10 bases are a match to TRBD1. V lost 7 bases, J lost 7 bases, and 7 bases stayed unmatched. The CDR3 runs to 15 residues. Looked up from germline, CDR1 is MNHEY and CDR2 is SVGAGI. For the CDR3, the DNA is TGTGCCAGCAATCGACAGGGGGCGCGGAATTCACCCCTCCACTTT. Translated: CASNRQGARNSPLHF.